The TCR beta chain described here comes from a study of T cell changes during pregnancy in multiple sclerosis. The method was immunoSEQ multiplex PCR; TCRdb's version includes in-frame clones alone and lacks a portion of them. Of roughly 42,000 clones in the sample, approximately 91% were seen once. Germline CDR1 SGHRS, CDR2 YFSETQ. This CDR3 is 16 amino acids long. Trimming cost V 4 bases and J 3 bases; bases outside gene matches: 5. The chain carries TRBV5-1 and TRBJ2-7; 15 bases align to TRBD2. The TCR was taken from a female donor in good health, enrolled as a control in a pregnancy study. Sequences were derived from CD4+ T cells from peripheral blood mononuclear cells, sampled in the second trimester of pregnancy. CDR3 amino acids: CASSKGLAGGLYEQYF. The CDR3 bases are TGCGCCAGCAGCAAGGGACTAGCGGGAGGCCTCTACGAGCAGTACTTC.